One and the same sample provided the 30 T cell receptor beta chains below, sequenced in a study of cytomegalovirus exposure and HLA in healthy donors. PCR was performed using 60 Vbeta and 13 Jbeta primers. TCRdb's copy holds only in-frame clones and misses some; the assay was immunoSEQ multiplex PCR. Listed are approximately 110,000 clones; more than 1% falls within the top ten. Sequenced material: PBMCs. The origin of the receptors is a man in his late teens or twenties in good health and CMV-seronegative.

The chain is built from TRBV15 and TRBJ2-3, with D possibly matching TRBD1 (5 bases). V was shortened by 8 bases and J by 4 bases, with 19 bases between the two germline ends. The CDR3 is made up of 15 amino acids. Germline V lookup: CDR1 LNHNV, CDR2 YYDKDF (reference sequence). CDR3 coding DNA: TGTGCCACCGTTATTAGCAGGGCGTATGCAGATACGCAGTATTTT. It encodes CATVISRAYADTQYF.

This chain links TRBV6-5 with TRBJ2-1; the match to TRBD1 covers 12 bases. Looked up from germline, CDR1 is MNHEY and CDR2 is SVGAGI. There are 15 residues in the CDR3. J gave up 7 bases and V 0 bases, and 1 base lay outside the gene matches. CDR3 in DNA: TGTGCCAGCAGTTACTCGGGACAGGGGGCGAATGAGCAGTTCTTC. Translated, it gives CASSYSGQGANEQFF.

V usage is TRBV23-1 and J usage is TRBJ2-1, with 8 bases matching TRBD2. TRBV23-1 is designated an ORF whose function remains uncertain. Trimming took 9 bases from V and 4 from J; bases not matched to a gene: 11. CDR3 length: 15 amino acids. Written as DNA, the CDR3 is TGCGCCAGTCCCTCGGGGGGGGCTCGGTACAATGAGCAGTTCTTC. Its translation: CASPSGGARYNEQFF.

Concerning this clone: Other DNA sequences in this sample translate to the same CDR3. This rearrangement joins TRBV29-1 to TRBJ2-3; D unresolved. Germline V gives CDR1 SQVTM, CDR2 ANQGSEA. Trimming took 2 bases from V and 4 from J, leaving 7 bases between them. The CDR3 is 12 amino acids. The CDR3 bases are TGCAGCGTTGAAAACGTAGCAGATACGCAGTATTTT. Protein sequence: CSVENVADTQYF.

The gene calls are TRBV5-6 and TRBJ2-7; perhaps TRBD1 as D (5 bases). Germline loops: CDR1 SGHDT, CDR2 YYEEEE. The CDR3 consists of 17 residues. Trimming removed 2 bases at V and 1 base at J, with 19 bases between. The DNA for the CDR3 is TGTGCCAGCAGCTTTAGTTCCGTGGGGCGAACATCCTACGAGCAGTACTTC. Protein: CASSFSSVGRTSYEQYF.

CDR3 DNA: TGTGCCAGCAGTGAGTATAGAATGAACACTGAAGCTTTCTTT. Encoded protein: CASSEYRMNTEAFF. The chain couples TRBV6-1 to TRBJ1-1; D gene ambiguous. The CDR3 is made up of 14 amino acids. V lost 3 bases to trimming and J lost 0 bases, with 8 bases between them. Germline CDR1 and CDR2: MNHNS and SASEGT.

V and J are TRBV7-2 and TRBJ2-6, with 7 bases aligning to TRBD1. J was trimmed by 0 bases and V by 0 bases; bases with no gene match: 11. Germline V gene sequence: CDR1 SGHTA, CDR2 FQGNSA. The CDR3 length is 20 residues. CDR3 residues: CASSLAIRGQLTSGANVLTF. CDR3 DNA sequence: TGTGCCAGCAGCTTAGCAATTAGGGGACAGCTTACCTCTGGGGCCAACGTCCTGACTTTC.

This chain uses TRBV13 with TRBJ1-1; D gene ambiguous. Trimming removed 2 bases at V and 5 bases at J, with 9 bases between. This CDR3 has 13 amino acids. The germline gives CDR1 PRHDT, CDR2 FYEKMQ (reference sequence). CDR3 sequence (DNA): TGTGCCAGCAGCTTATATCGGGTTACTGAAGCTTTCTTT. Its translation: CASSLYRVTEAFF.

The chain carries TRBV5-8 and TRBJ1-2; D is uncertain. V lost 1 base, J lost 4 bases, and 14 bases lay in between. The CDR3 sequence is 15 residues long. Germline CDR1 is SGHTS and CDR2 is YDEGEE. CDR3 sequence (DNA): TGTGCCAGCAGCTTGACCCTGGAGGGCCGCTATGGCTACACCTTC. Translating it yields CASSLTLEGRYGYTF. Complete variable domain (other parts from reference TRBV5-8 and TRBJ1-2): EAGVTQSPTHLIKTRGQQATLRCSPISGHTSVYWYQQALGLGLQFLLWYDEGEERNRGNFPPRFSGRQFPNYSSELNVNALELEDSALYLCASSLTLEGRYGYTFGSGTRLTVV.

This chain joins TRBV30 and TRBJ2-1; D possibly corresponds to TRBD2 (6 bases). Germline V gene sequence: CDR1 GTSNPN, CDR2 SVGIG (reference sequence). The CDR3 is 16 amino acids. Trimming shortened V by 4 bases and J by 6 bases, and 22 bases separated the two germline ends. The CDR3 DNA is TGTGCCTGGAATGTTATCCGGGACTGGCGGGCCAATGAGCAGTTCTTC. It yields the protein CAWNVIRDWRANEQFF. The full variable domain, with the rest looked up from reference TRBV30 and TRBJ2-1, is SQTIHQWPATLVQPVGSPLSLECTVEGTSNPNLYWYRQAAGRGLQLLFYSVGIGQISSEVPQNLSASRPQDRQFILSSKKLLLSDSGFYLCAWNVIRDWRANEQFFGPGTRLTVL.

The chain carries TRBV5-1 and TRBJ2-1; 9 bases fit TRBD1. Per germline, CDR1 SGHRS and CDR2 YFSETQ. Losses at the gene ends were 6 bases for V and 4 bases for J; bases not matched to a gene: 11. The CDR3 is made up of 16 amino acids. This CDR3 is CASTTSGTGKYNEQFF. Here the CDR3 DNA reads TGCGCCAGCACTACCTCCGGGACAGGGAAGTACAATGAGCAGTTCTTC.

The CDR3: CASRSAGGRSYNEQFF. For the CDR3, the DNA is TGTGCCAGCAGGTCAGCGGGAGGACGCTCCTACAATGAGCAGTTCTTC. The chain has TRBV2 and TRBJ2-1, with TRBD2 matching over 9 bases. Trimming at V came to 6 bases and at J to 0 bases, leaving 6 bases not matched to a gene. In germline, CDR1 is SNHLY, CDR2 FYNNEI. This CDR3 is built from 16 residues.

This chain links TRBV6-1 with TRBJ2-7, with D tentatively TRBD1 (6 bases). The CDR3 runs to 15 residues. The germline CDR1 and CDR2 sequences are MNHNS and SASEGT. V gave up 4 bases and J gave up 0 bases, with 13 bases separating them. This CDR3 reads CASSARGAYSYEQYF. CDR3 coding DNA: TGTGCCAGCAGTGCCAGGGGCGCTTACTCCTACGAGCAGTACTTC.

J is TRBJ2-1 and V is TRBV9, with 9 nucleotides matching TRBD1. The CDR3 contains 14 residues. The V gene's germline CDR1 is SGDLS and CDR2 YYNGEE. V lost 0 bases, J lost 8 bases, and 3 bases stayed unmatched. CDR3 bases: TGTGCCAGCAGCGTAGTGACAGGGGGGTATGAGCAGTTCTTC. Translated, it gives CASSVVTGGYEQFF.

The chain couples TRBV5-1 to TRBJ1-6; 8 bases fit TRBD1. The CDR3 sequence is 14 residues long. With V trimmed by 4 bases and J by 8 bases, 5 bases remained unmatched. The germline V gene has CDR1 SGHRS and CDR2 YFSETQ. The CDR3 DNA sequence: TGCGCCAGCAGCACGGGACAGGATTATTCACCCCTCCACTTT. The encoded protein is CASSTGQDYSPLHF.

This chain joins TRBV27 and TRBJ1-2; D gene unclear. This CDR3 is built from 13 residues. CDR1 and CDR2 (germline): MNHEY, SMNVEV (reference sequence). Between the trimmed V and J ends, which lost 4 bases and 3 bases, there was a span of 9 bases. CDR3 DNA sequence: TGTGCCAGCAGTTCGACTCCCCACTATGGCTACACCTTC. It specifies CASSSTPHYGYTF.

The chain joins TRBV11-2 to TRBJ1-4; unclear D gene. The V and J ends lost 1 base and 4 bases respectively, with 4 bases between them. CDR1 and CDR2 (germline): SGHAT, FQNNGV. The CDR3 totals 13 residues. CDR3: CASSLVHNEKLFF. The CDR3 DNA sequence: TGTGCCAGCAGCTTAGTCCATAATGAAAAACTGTTTTTT. Full variable domain (remainder filled in from reference TRBV11-2 and TRBJ1-4): EAGVAQSPRYKIIEKRQSVAFWCNPISGHATLYWYQQILGQGPKLLIQFQNNGVVDDSQLPKDRFSAERLKGVDSTLKIQPAKLEDSAVYLCASSLVHNEKLFFGSGTQLSVL.

The V gene is TRBV27, the J gene TRBJ2-1; 10 positions match TRBD1. Per germline, CDR1 MNHEY and CDR2 SMNVEV (reference sequence). This CDR3 is 14 amino acids long. After removal of 5 bases from V and 7 bases from J, the junction contained 5 bases not matched to a gene. CDR3 DNA sequence: TGTGCCAGCAGTCTCCGGACAGGGGGAAATGAGCAGTTCTTC. Translating it yields CASSLRTGGNEQFF.

This chain connects TRBV4-1 to TRBJ1-1; the D gene is possibly TRBD1 (6 bases). Germline V CDR1 and CDR2: MGHRA, YSYEKL. Trimming removed 0 bases at V and 2 bases at J, with 10 bases between. This CDR3 spans 15 amino acids. Here the CDR3 DNA reads TGCGCCAGCAGCCAAGAAATAGGGGGTAACACTGAAGCTTTCTTT. Protein product: CASSQEIGGNTEAFF.

V usage is TRBV19 and J usage is TRBJ1-5, with D possibly matching TRBD1 (5 bases). Between the trimmed V and J ends, which lost 10 bases and 4 bases, there was a span of 23 bases. The CDR3 is made up of 16 amino acids. Germline-derived CDR1 and CDR2 are LNHDA and SQIVND (reference sequence). The CDR3 region is CATRQRAVPLNQPQHF. The CDR3 nucleotides are TGTGCCACACGACAGCGTGCCGTTCCTCTAAATCAGCCCCAGCATTTT. The complete variable domain, with remaining parts taken from reference TRBV19 and TRBJ1-5, reads DGGITQSPKYLFRKEGQNVTLSCEQNLNHDAMYWYRQDPGQGLRLIYYSQIVNDFQKGDIAEGYSVSREKKESFPLTVTSAQKNPTAFYLCATRQRAVPLNQPQHFGDGTRLSIL.

The gene calls are TRBV5-1 and TRBJ1-1; D unresolved. Per the germline V gene, CDR1 is SGHRS and CDR2 is YFSETQ. Deletions cut 5 bases from V and 1 base from J, with 6 bases between. CDR3 size: 12 residues. CDR3 DNA sequence: TGCGCCAGCAGTCAGGAGAACACTGAAGCTTTCTTT. Translation gives CASSQENTEAFF. Based on the CDR3 plus reference TRBV5-1 and TRBJ1-1, the full variable domain is KAGVTQTPRYLIKTRGQQVTLSCSPISGHRSVSWYQQTPGQGLQFLFEYFSETQRNKGNFPGRFSGRQFSNSRSEMNVSTLELGDSALYLCASSQENTEAFFGQGTRLTVV.

The chain uses TRBV5-6 and TRBJ2-5, with D possibly matching TRBD2 (5 bases). The V end lost 2 bases, the J end lost 3 bases, and 11 bases lay between the germline ends. Germline V CDR1 and CDR2: SGHDT, YYEEEE. CDR3 length: 14 residues. In DNA form, the CDR3 reads TGTGCCAGCAGCTTCTTACGTAGCGAAGAGACCCAGTACTTC. Its protein product is CASSFLRSEETQYF.

The chain employs TRBV15 and TRBJ2-5; TRBD2 agrees at 12 bases. The CDR3 has 16 amino acids. In germline, CDR1 is LNHNV, CDR2 YYDKDF (reference sequence). After removal of 1 base from V and 2 bases from J, the junction contained 2 bases not matched to a gene. CDR3 in amino acids: CATSRAGTSGQETQYF. DNA for the CDR3: TGTGCCACCAGCAGAGCCGGGACTAGCGGGCAAGAGACCCAGTACTTC.

This chain uses TRBV5-5 with TRBJ1-2; D not certain. V lost 0 bases, J lost 9 bases, and 15 bases lay in between. In germline, CDR1 is SGHKS, CDR2 YYEKEE (reference sequence). The CDR3 has 14 residues. CDR3 sequence: CASSLAGAALRYTF. CDR3 nucleotide sequence: TGTGCCAGCAGCTTGGCGGGTGCAGCTCTTCGCTACACCTTC. The full variable domain, completed using reference TRBV5-5 and TRBJ1-2, is DAGVTQSPTHLIKTRGQQVTLRCSPISGHKSVSWYQQVLGQGPQFIFQYYEKEERGRGNFPDRFSARQFPNYSSELNVNALLLGDSALYLCASSLAGAALRYTFGSGTRLTVV.

The chain carries TRBV7-9 and TRBJ1-3; the D is unclear. The CDR3 runs to 12 residues. The germline V gene encodes CDR1 SEHNR and CDR2 FQNEAQ (reference sequence). V shed 5 bases and J shed 4 bases, with 6 bases lying between them. Here the CDR3 DNA reads TGTGCCAGCAGCAGCTGGGGAAACACCATATATTTT. The encoded protein is CASSSWGNTIYF.

V gene TRBV14 combines with J gene TRBJ2-7, with TRBD2 matching over 8 bases. With V trimmed by 4 bases and J by 6 bases, 17 bases remained unmatched. The length of the CDR3 is 17 residues. CDR1 and CDR2 (germline): SGHDN, FVKESK. The chain's CDR3 is CASSRTAGTRSSSEQYF. CDR3 bases: TGTGCCAGCAGCCGGACCGCCGGGACTAGATCGTCTAGCGAGCAGTACTTC.

The genes are TRBV15 and TRBJ2-7, with D possibly matching TRBD1 (7 bases). Germline V lookup: CDR1 LNHNV, CDR2 YYDKDF (reference sequence). The CDR3 is 16 amino acids. V shed 5 bases and J shed 9 bases, with 26 bases lying between them. CDR3: CATSYTRTGGASGQYF. The CDR3 DNA is TGTGCCACCAGCTATACTAGGACAGGAGGGGCTTCGGGGCAGTACTTC.

V and J are TRBV7-9 and TRBJ1-4; TRBD1 matches 9 bases. V shed 1 base and J 7 bases; nucleotides not matched to a gene: 4. This CDR3 spans 15 amino acids. From germline, CDR1 is SEHNR and CDR2 FQNEAQ (reference sequence). CDR3 amino acids: CASSLGGQGGEKLFF. In DNA form, the CDR3 reads TGTGCCAGCAGCTTAGGGGGACAGGGAGGTGAAAAACTGTTTTTT.

The chain combines TRBV5-1 with TRBJ2-1; TRBD2 agrees at 11 bases. This CDR3 spans 13 amino acids. Germline assignment: CDR1 SGHRS and CDR2 YFSETQ. The J segment lost 10 bases and the V segment lost 3 bases, leaving 3 bases of the junction unmatched. CDR3 protein: CASSSLAGEEQFF. The CDR3 DNA sequence: TGCGCCAGCAGCTCACTAGCGGGGGAAGAGCAGTTCTTC.

The chain employs TRBV5-5 and TRBJ1-1; 7 nucleotides line up with TRBD1. Germline-derived CDR1 and CDR2 are SGHKS and YYEKEE (reference sequence). The CDR3 has 13 residues. Trimming took 3 bases from V and 3 from J; bases not matched to a gene: 2. The CDR3 loop reads CASSWGTDTEAFF. The CDR3 DNA reads TGTGCCAGCAGCTGGGGGACAGACACTGAAGCTTTCTTT.